The clone carrying this T cell receptor beta chain was recorded only once. The record originates from a study of shared clonotypes between healthy human individuals. Measured with immunoSEQ multiplex PCR; TCRdb has only the in-frame clones, and not every one. The profile shows around 2.5 million clones, over 85% of them singletons. The CDR3 spans 16 residues. Germline CDR1 reads ENHRY; CDR2 reads SYGVKD. V gene TRBV10-3 combines with J gene TRBJ2-5; 7 bases line up with TRBD1. Judging by the DNA end, TRBJ2-7 fits better; the J call may be wrong. The clonotype was recovered from a man aged 18-30 years in good health. Some clones in this sample may be carry-over from other donors' samples. Sample: naive CD4+ T cells from PBMCs. Subset noted: CD45RA+ positively selected. The CDR3 sequence is CAISESGTASTYEQYF. CDR3 DNA: TGTGCCATCAGTGAGTCCGGGACAGCCAGTACCTACGAGCAGTACTTC.